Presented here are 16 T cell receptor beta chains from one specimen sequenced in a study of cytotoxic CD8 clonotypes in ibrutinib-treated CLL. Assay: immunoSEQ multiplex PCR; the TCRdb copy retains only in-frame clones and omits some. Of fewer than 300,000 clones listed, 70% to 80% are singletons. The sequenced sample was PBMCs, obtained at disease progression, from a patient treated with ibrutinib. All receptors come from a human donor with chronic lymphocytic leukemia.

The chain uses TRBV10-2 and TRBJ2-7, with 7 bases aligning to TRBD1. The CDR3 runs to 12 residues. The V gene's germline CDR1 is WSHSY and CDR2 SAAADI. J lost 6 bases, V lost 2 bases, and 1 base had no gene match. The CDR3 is CASSEGTAEQYF. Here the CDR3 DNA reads TGCGCCAGCAGTGAGGGGACAGCCGAGCAGTACTTC.

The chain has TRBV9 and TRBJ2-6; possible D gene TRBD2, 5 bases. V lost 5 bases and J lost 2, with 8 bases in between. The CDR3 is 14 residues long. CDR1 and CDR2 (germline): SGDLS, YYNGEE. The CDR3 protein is CASRDGAGANVLTF. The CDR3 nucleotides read TGTGCCAGCAGGGACGGGGCTGGGGCCAACGTCCTGACTTTC.

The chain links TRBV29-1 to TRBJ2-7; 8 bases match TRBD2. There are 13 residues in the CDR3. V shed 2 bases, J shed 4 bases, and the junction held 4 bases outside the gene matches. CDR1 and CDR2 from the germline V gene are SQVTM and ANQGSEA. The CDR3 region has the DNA TGCAGCGTTGAAAAAGCGGGAGCGTACGAGCAGTACTTC. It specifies CSVEKAGAYEQYF.

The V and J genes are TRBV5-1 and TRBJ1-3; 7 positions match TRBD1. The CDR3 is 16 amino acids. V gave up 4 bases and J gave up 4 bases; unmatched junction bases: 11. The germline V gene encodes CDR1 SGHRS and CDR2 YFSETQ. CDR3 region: CASSERPGQQGNTIYF. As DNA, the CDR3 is TGCGCCAGCAGCGAACGCCCGGGACAGCAAGGAAACACCATATATTTT. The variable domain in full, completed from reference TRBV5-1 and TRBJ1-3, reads KAGVTQTPRYLIKTRGQQVTLSCSPISGHRSVSWYQQTPGQGLQFLFEYFSETQRNKGNFPGRFSGRQFSNSRSEMNVSTLELGDSALYLCASSERPGQQGNTIYFGEGSWLTVV.

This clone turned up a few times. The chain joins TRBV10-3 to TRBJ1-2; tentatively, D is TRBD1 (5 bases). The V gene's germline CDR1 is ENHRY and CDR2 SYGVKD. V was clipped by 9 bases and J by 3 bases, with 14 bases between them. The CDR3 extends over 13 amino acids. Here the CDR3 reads CAIRGTMDYGYTF. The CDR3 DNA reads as TGTGCCATACGAGGGACCATGGACTATGGCTACACCTTC.

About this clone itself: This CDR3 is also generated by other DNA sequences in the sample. CDR3 nucleotides: TGCGCCAGCAGCTTGGCCGGGGTTGGCACAGATACGCAGTATTTT. It encodes CASSLAGVGTDTQYF. The gene calls are TRBV5-1 and TRBJ2-3; TRBD2 might be the D (5 bases). This CDR3 region has 15 residues. The V gene lost 0 bases and the J gene lost 1 base, with 9 bases spanning the gap. CDR1 and CDR2 from the germline V gene are SGHRS and YFSETQ.

The DNA for the CDR3 is TGTGCCAGCAGCCCAGCTAGCGGGAGCCTAATTGAGCAGTTCTTC. Its translation: CASSPASGSLIEQFF. The chain employs TRBV5-5 and TRBJ2-1, with TRBD2 matching 10 bases. The germline V gene encodes CDR1 SGHKS and CDR2 YYEKEE (reference sequence). The CDR3 has 15 amino acids. V gave up 4 bases and J gave up 9 bases; unmatched junction bases: 10.

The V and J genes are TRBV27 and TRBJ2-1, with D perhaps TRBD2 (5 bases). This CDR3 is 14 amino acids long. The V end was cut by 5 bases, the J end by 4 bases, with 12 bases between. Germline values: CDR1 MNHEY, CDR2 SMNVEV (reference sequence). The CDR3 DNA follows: TGTGCCAGCAGTCTCCGGGATACATACAATGAGCAGTTCTTC. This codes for CASSLRDTYNEQFF.

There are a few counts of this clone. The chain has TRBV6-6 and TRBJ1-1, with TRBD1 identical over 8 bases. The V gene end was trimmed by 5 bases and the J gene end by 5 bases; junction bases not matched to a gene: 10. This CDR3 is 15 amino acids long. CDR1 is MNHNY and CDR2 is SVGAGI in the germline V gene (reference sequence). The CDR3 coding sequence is TGTGCCAGCAGTACCTCCGGACAGGGAAGTACTGAAGCTTTCTTT. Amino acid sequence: CASSTSGQGSTEAFF.

DNA of the CDR3: TGTGCCAGCAGCTTGTTTCACAGGGTGTCCTACAATGAGCAGTTCTTC. Translating it yields CASSLFHRVSYNEQFF. The chain joins TRBV5-6 to TRBJ2-1; D possibly corresponds to TRBD1 (6 bases). V lost 1 base, J lost 1 base, and 12 bases lay in between. The V gene's germline CDR1 is SGHDT and CDR2 YYEEEE. The CDR3 spans 16 residues.

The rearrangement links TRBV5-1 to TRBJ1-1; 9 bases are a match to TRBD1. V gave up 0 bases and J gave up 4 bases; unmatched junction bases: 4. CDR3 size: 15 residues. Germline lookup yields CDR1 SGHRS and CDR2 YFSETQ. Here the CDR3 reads CASSLGQGDGTEAFF. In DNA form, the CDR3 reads TGCGCCAGCAGCTTGGGACAGGGGGATGGCACTGAAGCTTTCTTT.

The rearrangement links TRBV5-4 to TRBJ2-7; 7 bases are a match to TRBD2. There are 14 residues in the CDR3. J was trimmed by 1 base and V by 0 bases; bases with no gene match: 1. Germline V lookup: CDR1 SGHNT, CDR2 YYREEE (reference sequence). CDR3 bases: TGTGCCAGCAGCTTGGCCGGGGGGTCCTACGAGCAGTACTTC. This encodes CASSLAGGSYEQYF.

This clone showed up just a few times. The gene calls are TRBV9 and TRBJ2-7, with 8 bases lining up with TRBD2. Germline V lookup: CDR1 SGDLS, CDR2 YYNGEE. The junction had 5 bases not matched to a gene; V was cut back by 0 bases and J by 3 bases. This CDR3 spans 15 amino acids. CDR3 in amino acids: CASSVGSGSYYEQYF. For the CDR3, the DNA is TGTGCCAGCAGCGTAGGAAGCGGGAGCTACTACGAGCAGTACTTC. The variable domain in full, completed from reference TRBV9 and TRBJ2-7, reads DSGVTQTPKHLITATGQRVTLRCSPRSGDLSVYWYQQSLDQGLQFLIQYYNGEERAKGNILERFSAQQFPDLHSELNLSSLELGDSALYFCASSVGSGSYYEQYFGPGTRLTVT.

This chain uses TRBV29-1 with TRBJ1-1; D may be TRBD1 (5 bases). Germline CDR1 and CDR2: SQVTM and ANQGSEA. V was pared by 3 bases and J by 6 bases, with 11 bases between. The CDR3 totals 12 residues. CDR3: CSVEGGGPEAFF. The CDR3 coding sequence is TGCAGCGTTGAGGGGGGTGGGCCTGAAGCTTTCTTT.

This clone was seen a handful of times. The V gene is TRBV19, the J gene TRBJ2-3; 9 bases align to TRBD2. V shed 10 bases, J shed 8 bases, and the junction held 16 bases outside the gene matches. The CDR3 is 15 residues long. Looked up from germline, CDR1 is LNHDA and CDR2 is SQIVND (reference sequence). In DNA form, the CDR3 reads TGTGCCACCTCATGGGGATTAGCGGGAGACGGTACGCAGTATTTT. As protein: CATSWGLAGDGTQYF.

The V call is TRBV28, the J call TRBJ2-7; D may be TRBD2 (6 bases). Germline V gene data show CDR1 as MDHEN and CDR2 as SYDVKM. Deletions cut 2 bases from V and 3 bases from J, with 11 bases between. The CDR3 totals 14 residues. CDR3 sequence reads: CASSLGGIGYEQYF. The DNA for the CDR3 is TGTGCCAGCAGTTTAGGCGGGATTGGCTACGAGCAGTACTTC.